This TCR beta chain was sequenced for a study of T cells expressing NK-cell markers. The wider study: All TCR beta repertoires analysed originated from sorted CD3+CD56+NKG2C+, CD3+CD56+NKG2C- and CD3+CD56-NKG2C+ T cells.

TCRdb reanalyzed the 5' RACE reads, giving one entry per CDR3 protein sequence and no DNA. The specimen's table records over 350,000 distinct CDR3 sequences. General observations from the study: These same clonotypes (in four donors) also led the CD3+CD56-NKG2C+ fraction. Clarity on HCMV specificity was lacking for the expanded NKG2C+ T cell clones.

Germline CDR1 reads SGHRS; CDR2 reads YFSETQ. The CDR3 has 16 amino acids. A word on this clonotype: Its antigen is unknown.

Material for sequencing was blood T cells: a sorted CD56 or NKG2C T cell subset, CD4+ or CD8+ T cells, or bulk PBMC T cells (not recorded which). V gene TRBV5-1 combines with J gene TRBJ2-1; the D gene TCRdb calls, TRBD2, cannot be checked with no DNA. This clonotype was sampled from a woman aged 50 to 65 in good health. The CDR3 spells CASSLTGLAAGDEQFF.